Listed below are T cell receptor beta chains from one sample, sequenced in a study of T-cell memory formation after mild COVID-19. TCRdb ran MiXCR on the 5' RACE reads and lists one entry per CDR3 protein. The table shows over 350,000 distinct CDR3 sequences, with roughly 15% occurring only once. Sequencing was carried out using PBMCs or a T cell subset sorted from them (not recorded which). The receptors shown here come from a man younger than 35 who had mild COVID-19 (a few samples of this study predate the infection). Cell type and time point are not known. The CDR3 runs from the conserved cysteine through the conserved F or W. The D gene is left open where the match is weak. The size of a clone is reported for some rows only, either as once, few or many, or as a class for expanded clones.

TGTGCCAGCAGCTCGACTAGCGGCACCGGGGAGCTGTTTTTT	CASSSTSGTGELFF	TRBD2	TRBJ2-2	few	TRBV7-3
TGTGCCAGCAGCCTAATGGGGGCCCGGGACGGCAAAGAGACCCAGTACTTC	CASSLMGARDGKETQYF	.	TRBJ2-5	many	TRBV12-3/TRBV12-4
TGTGCCAGCAGGACTAGCGGGGGTGCGGAGACCCAGTACTTC	CASRTSGGAETQYF	TRBD2	TRBJ2-5	.	TRBV7-2
TGTGCCAGCAGACCTCTAGCGGAGAGCACAGATACGCAGTATTTT	CASRPLAESTDTQYF	TRBD2	TRBJ2-3	.	TRBV6-2/TRBV6-3
TGTGCCCCCTCGAGGGAAAACACTGAAGCTTTCTTT	CAPSRENTEAFF	.	TRBJ1-1	.	TRBV19
TGCGCCAGCAGCTACAGGGAGGTGGGACAAGAGACCCAGTACTTC	CASSYREVGQETQYF	.	TRBJ2-5	few	TRBV5-1
TGTGCCAGCAGTTGGGAGGTTAACTATGGCTACACCTTC	CASSWEVNYGYTF	.	TRBJ1-2	few	TRBV28
TGTGCCAGCAGCGACTATCAAGAGACCCAGTACTTC	CASSDYQETQYF	.	TRBJ2-5	many	TRBV28
TGTGCCAGCAGCTCGAGGAAAACAGGGTTTCAAGAGACCCAGTACTTC	CASSSRKTGFQETQYF	.	TRBJ2-5	few	TRBV7-2
TGCAGTGCTACTCCACCTCGAGGCACCGGGGAGCTGTTTTTT	CSATPPRGTGELFF	.	TRBJ2-2	few	TRBV20-1
TGTGCCAGCAGCCTAACCGGGGGGGACACAGATACGCAGTATTTT	CASSLTGGDTDTQYF	TRBD2	TRBJ2-3	few	TRBV7-8
TGTGCCAGTAGTATAGTGGCAGGCGGCTATGGCTACACCTTC	CASSIVAGGYGYTF	.	TRBJ1-2	.	TRBV19
TGTGCCACCAGTCCAATGCGGGACGGCTATGGCTACACCTTC	CATSPMRDGYGYTF	.	TRBJ1-2	.	TRBV24-1
TGTGCCAGCAGCTTGTTCGGGGGTTACAATGAGCAGTTCTTC	CASSLFGGYNEQFF	.	TRBJ2-1	.	TRBV5-5
TGTGCCAGCAGCTTTCTGGACAGGGTCACTGAAGCTTTCTTT	CASSFLDRVTEAFF	TRBD1	TRBJ1-1	few	TRBV5-6
TGTGCCAGCAGACCTGACAGGGCCGGGGCCAACGTCCTGACTTTC	CASRPDRAGANVLTF	TRBD1	TRBJ2-6	many	TRBV12-3/TRBV12-4
TGCGCCAGCAGCCACCTGCTAGGACAGGAAGCTTTCTTT	CASSHLLGQEAFF	.	TRBJ1-1	.	TRBV4-1
TGCAGTGCTACACAGGGGGGTCCCTACGAGCAGTACTTC	CSATQGGPYEQYF	TRBD1	TRBJ2-7	once	TRBV20-1
TGTGCCAGCAGTGCGCCGGGTCCGGGCGGTTCACCCCTCCACTTT	CASSAPGPGGSPLHF	.	TRBJ1-6	few	TRBV12-3/TRBV12-4